This T cell receptor (beta chain) was captured in a study of shared clonotypes between healthy human individuals. In the study overall: Per donor, CD8 memory used one plate, CD8 naive used two, CD4 memory used three and CD4 naive used three.

This clone appeared once. No antigen is known for it. The identical CDR3 is also encoded by other nucleotide sequences in the sample. Naive CD8 cells comprised CD45RO-negative, CCR7-positively selected cells, excluding terminally differentiated effector memory CD45RA+ cells. The authors loaded approximately 220 ng DNA, some 32,000 T cell genomes, into sorted-subset replicate PCRs. The data were produced by immunoSEQ multiplex PCR, yet TCRdb's version contains in-frame clones alone and is incomplete. The profile covers under 2,000,000 clones, with approximately 94% appearing a single time and more than 0.95% taken by the ten largest. There are 13 residues in the CDR3. V lost 1 base to trimming and J lost 2 bases, with 6 bases between them. CDR1 and CDR2 from the germline V gene are SGHNT and YYREEE (reference sequence). Findings of the study overall: Generation probabilities were higher for clonotypes shared across all four sorted-subset donors than for unshared ones.

Specimen: naive CD8+ T cells sorted from blood. The receptor comes from a man in his late teens or twenties in good health. This chain connects TRBV5-4 to TRBJ2-5; D gene ambiguous. CDR3 coding DNA: TGTGCCAGCAGCTTGTCAGGTCAAGAGACCCAGTACTTC. Translating it yields CASSLSGQETQYF.